This T cell receptor beta chain came from a study of cytomegalovirus exposure and HLA in healthy donors. Overall study findings and caveats: TCR beta chains numbering roughly 150 were designated cytomegalovirus-associated.

In the PCR, 60 Vbeta and 13 Jbeta primers were used. The table came from immunoSEQ multiplex PCR; TCRdb's copy has only in-frame clones and leaves some out. The table includes approximately 140,000 clones, more than 70% detected once. Concerning this clone: No antigen is known for it.

This CDR3 region has 15 residues. Looked up from germline, CDR1 is MNHEY and CDR2 is SVGAGI. Trimming pared 4 bases from V and 5 bases from J, leaving 17 bases between. The V gene is TRBV6-5, the J gene TRBJ2-5; D remains ambiguous. This receptor was obtained from a woman in her sixties in good health and CMV-seronegative. Sequences were obtained from PBMCs. CDR3 DNA: TGTGCCAGCAGTTTAACGAGAGGAGAGGAGGAGACCCAGTACTTC. Its protein product is CASSLTRGEEETQYF.